These 23 T cell receptor beta chains originate from one sample sequenced in a study of T cells in Graves' hyperthyroidism and ophthalmopathy. The investigators amplified TCR beta CDR3 regions from RNA transcripts. The HTBI primer set served for first-round RT-PCR of the TCR CDR3. TCRdb passed the multiplex PCR reads through MiXCR, listing each CDR3 protein once. The repertoire includes 550,000 to 600,000 distinct CDR3 sequences, roughly 46% of them detected once, and around 20% sits in the top ten. Sequencing was performed on peripheral blood or thyroid tissue (not recorded which). The origin of the receptors is an adult woman with Graves' disease, either hyperthyroidism or ophthalmopathy (not recorded which).

This clonotype was counted at least ten times. The gene calls are TRBV30 and TRBJ2-5; D is possibly TRBD2 (7 bases). V shed 0 bases and J shed 5 bases, with 10 bases lying between them. Germline CDR1 reads GTSNPN; CDR2 reads SVGIG (reference sequence). CDR3 length equals 13 residues. The CDR3: CAWSVGGLETQYF. The CDR3 DNA sequence: TGTGCCTGGAGTGTCGGGGGGCTGGAGACCCAGTACTTC.

This clonotype occurred many times. The genes are TRBV6-1 and TRBJ2-7; 9 bases match TRBD1. Germline CDR1 and CDR2: MNHNS and SASEGT. This CDR3 has 14 residues. V shed 6 bases and J 6 bases; nucleotides not matched to a gene: 9. CDR3 in DNA: TGTGCCAGCAGAGACCGGGACAGGGTACCCGAGCAGTACTTC. Protein product: CASRDRDRVPEQYF.

The V call is TRBV7-9, the J call TRBJ2-2; 7 bases line up with TRBD1. The V gene end was trimmed by 2 bases and the J gene end by 6 bases; junction bases not matched to a gene: 3. The CDR3 totals 14 residues. CDR1 is SEHNR and CDR2 is FQNEAQ in the germline V gene (reference sequence). The CDR3: CASSLTGVSGELFF. The DNA of the CDR3 is TGTGCCAGCAGCTTAACAGGGGTCTCCGGGGAGCTGTTTTTT.

The V call is TRBV5-1, the J call TRBJ2-2, with 8 bases that match TRBD1. The CDR3 sequence is 16 residues long. Germline V gene data show CDR1 as SGHRS and CDR2 as YFSETQ. V dropped 3 bases and J dropped 1; count of bases not matched to a gene: 5. For the CDR3, the DNA is TGCGCCAGCAGCTGGGACAGGTCGGGGAACACCGGGGAGCTGTTTTTT. Its protein product is CASSWDRSGNTGELFF.

About this clonotype: A read error may be the cause here, since a much bigger clone is one base away. This sequence joins TRBV3-1 and TRBJ2-5, with D hard to call. CDR1 is LGHDT and CDR2 is YNNKEL in the germline V gene (reference sequence). The V gene lost 4 bases and the J gene lost 5 bases, with 11 bases spanning the gap. The CDR3 sequence is 13 residues long. The CDR3: CASSPDDRETQYF. The CDR3 DNA reads TGTGCCAGCAGCCCAGATGATCGGGAGACCCAGTACTTC.

This clonotype was recorded only once. This chain joins TRBV7-9 and TRBJ1-6; no clear D gene. Germline V gives CDR1 SEHNR, CDR2 FQNEAQ (reference sequence). V was clipped by 5 bases and J by 10 bases, with 15 bases between them. The CDR3 is made up of 14 amino acids. The CDR3 loop reads CASSVEAFGSPLHF. The CDR3 DNA follows: TGTGCCAGCAGCGTCGAGGCTTTTGGGTCACCCCTCCACTTT. The full variable domain, rest sourced from reference TRBV7-9 and TRBJ1-6, is DTGVSQNPRHKITKRGQNVTFRCDPISEHNRLYWYRQTLGQGPEFLTYFQNEAQLEKSRLLSDRFSAERPKGSFSTLEIQRTEQGDSAMYLCASSVEAFGSPLHFGNGTRLTVT.

The chain joins TRBV10-3 to TRBJ1-6; D is possibly TRBD1 (5 bases). V dropped 8 bases and J dropped 8 bases, with 19 bases sitting between them. The length of the CDR3 is 15 residues. Germline CDR1 is ENHRY and CDR2 is SYGVKD. The DNA of the CDR3 is TGTGCCATCGCCGGAGGGGCCTCTGTGGATTCACCCCTCCACTTT. Translation: CAIAGGASVDSPLHF.

The V call is TRBV7-9, the J call TRBJ2-7, with D tentatively TRBD1 or TRBD2 (7 bases each). The CDR3 has 15 amino acids. Trimming took off 1 base at V and 6 bases at J, with 16 bases between the two ends. From germline, CDR1 is SEHNR and CDR2 FQNEAQ (reference sequence). The CDR3 sequence: CASSLEGASGLEQYF. DNA of the CDR3: TGTGCCAGCAGCTTAGAGGGGGCTAGCGGACTCGAGCAGTACTTC.

This chain connects TRBV2 to TRBJ2-6; D might be TRBD1 (5 bases). V was clipped by 6 bases and J by 0 bases, with 9 bases between them. CDR1 is SNHLY, CDR2 FYNNEI, per germline. CDR3 length equals 15 residues. CDR3 protein: CASRLTDSGANVLTF. DNA of the CDR3: TGTGCCAGCAGACTGACAGACTCTGGGGCCAACGTCCTGACTTTC.

The chain links TRBV7-8 to TRBJ2-7; 12 positions agree with TRBD2. CDR3 length: 15 residues. Germline V gene sequence: CDR1 SGHVS, CDR2 FQNEAQ. The V segment lost 6 bases and the J segment 6 bases; nucleotides outside the gene matches: 9. CDR3 bases: TGTGCCAGCAGGACTACGACTAGCGGGGGCCCCGAGCAGTACTTC. Encoded protein: CASRTTTSGGPEQYF.

This clonotype was counted only a few times. The CDR3 sequence: CASSPWVNTGELFF. CDR3 in DNA: TGTGCCAGCTCACCGTGGGTGAACACCGGGGAGCTGTTTTTT. The chain combines TRBV18 with TRBJ2-2; D uncertain. The V end lost 3 bases, the J end lost 1 base, and 6 bases lay between the germline ends. From germline, CDR1 is KGHSH and CDR2 LQKENI. The CDR3 is made up of 14 amino acids. Combining the CDR3 with reference TRBV18 and TRBJ2-2 gives the whole variable domain NAGVMQNPRHLVRRRGQEARLRCSPMKGHSHVYWYRQLPEEGLKFMVYLQKENIIDESGMPKERFSAEFPKEGPSILRIQQVVRGDSAAYFCASSPWVNTGELFFGEGSRLTVL.

The chain employs TRBV10-3 and TRBJ1-1; 7 positions agree with TRBD1. The length of the CDR3 is 14 residues. Germline V gives CDR1 ENHRY, CDR2 SYGVKD. Unmatched junction bases numbered 11, after V lost 9 bases and J lost 4 bases. The CDR3 is CAMTRDSSRTEAFF. CDR3 nucleotides: TGTGCCATGACCAGGGACAGTTCCCGCACTGAAGCTTTCTTT.

The rearrangement links TRBV5-1 to TRBJ2-5, with unresolved D. Germline CDR1 SGHRS, CDR2 YFSETQ. The CDR3 has 14 amino acids. V was pared by 0 bases and J by 11 bases, with 17 bases between. CDR3 nucleotides: TGCGCCAGCAGCTTGGCCTTGGAGAGAGATACGCAGTACTTC. As protein: CASSLALERDTQYF.

The chain employs TRBV15 and TRBJ2-5; TRBD1 might be the D (6 bases). Germline CDR1 reads LNHNV; CDR2 reads YYDKDF (reference sequence). The CDR3 length is 14 residues. The V and J ends lost 0 bases and 9 bases respectively, with 14 bases between them. As DNA, the CDR3 is TGTGCCACCAGCAGAGATGTGCGGGCAGGGGCCCAGTACTTC. It codes for CATSRDVRAGAQYF.

The V call is TRBV20-1, the J call TRBJ1-1; no reliable D call. With 6 bases removed from V and 3 bases from J, the gap between germline ends came to 20 bases. Germline V gene lookup returns CDR1 DFQATT and CDR2 SNEGSKA (reference sequence). This CDR3 spans 15 amino acids. The DNA for the CDR3 is TGCAGTGCCCCACGAAAGGGAGGGAAGGACACTGAAGCTTTCTTT. This sequence encodes CSAPRKGGKDTEAFF.

J is TRBJ2-2 and V is TRBV10-3; 7 bases match TRBD1. The V gene's germline CDR1 is ENHRY and CDR2 SYGVKD. This CDR3 comprises 14 residues. V shed 5 bases, J shed 3 bases, and the junction held 3 bases outside the gene matches. The CDR3 DNA is TGTGCCATCAGTCGGACAGGAGACACCGGGGAGCTGTTTTTT. Translated: CAISRTGDTGELFF.

A note on this clonotype: A much larger clone is a single base away; this may be a read error. The V call is TRBV7-3, the J call TRBJ2-5; 12 bases match TRBD2. Germline CDR1 SGHTA, CDR2 FQGTGA. This CDR3 is built from 18 residues. CDR3 protein: CASSSRLAGVGAKETRYF. The CDR3 nucleotides are TGCGCCAGCAGCTCCCGACTAGCGGGAGTAGGGGCCAAAGAGACCCGGTACTTC.

As concerns this clonotype: This sequence may be a read error, since a much larger clone differs from it by one base. The rearrangement joins TRBV4-1 to TRBJ2-7, with D maybe TRBD1 (6 bases). The germline V gene encodes CDR1 MGHRA and CDR2 YSYEKL. The length of the CDR3 is 14 residues. The CDR3 region has the DNA TGCGCCAGCGGCCAAGTGAGGGGGACCCACGAGCAGTACTTC. This codes for CASGQVRGTHEQYF.

The sample holds a few counts of this clonotype. This chain joins TRBV5-1 and TRBJ1-1; D call uncertain. V was cut by 0 bases and J by 11 bases, with 11 bases left in between. Germline CDR1 is SGHRS and CDR2 is YFSETQ. This CDR3 region has 12 residues. CDR3 protein: CASSLDSAEAFF. The CDR3 DNA sequence: TGCGCCAGCAGCTTGGATAGTGCAGAGGCTTTCTTT.

This clonotype was observed a single time. J is TRBJ2-5 and V is TRBV20-1, with D uncertain. From germline, CDR1 is DFQATT and CDR2 SNEGSKA (reference sequence). CDR3 length equals 13 residues. The V end lost 6 bases, the J end lost 4 bases, and 15 bases lay between the germline ends. The CDR3 DNA reads TGCAGTGCCCCCCTTGGACGGGTAGAGACCCAGTACTTC. Translating it yields CSAPLGRVETQYF.

V is TRBV5-1 and J is TRBJ2-3, with D unresolved. The germline gives CDR1 SGHRS, CDR2 YFSETQ. Between the trimmed V and J ends, which lost 2 bases and 4 bases, there was a span of 11 bases. The CDR3 has 14 residues. CDR3 nucleotides: TGCGCCAGCAGCTTTGAATTTCCGGCAGATACGCAGTATTTT. This gives the protein CASSFEFPADTQYF.

The rearrangement joins TRBV29-1 to TRBJ2-7, with 13 nucleotides matching TRBD2. V shed 6 bases, J shed 2 bases, and the junction held 1 base outside the gene matches. Germline V gives CDR1 SQVTM, CDR2 ANQGSEA. This CDR3 has 13 amino acids. Here the CDR3 reads CSVGTSGAYEQYF. CDR3 DNA sequence: TGCAGCGTGGGGACTAGCGGGGCCTACGAGCAGTACTTC.

This chain uses TRBV12-3 or TRBV12-4 with TRBJ1-1; D uncertain. The CDR3 has 9 residues. For the CDR3, the DNA is TGTGCAGGCTGGACTGAAGCTTTCTTT. It encodes CAGWTEAFF.